There are many counts of the clone carrying this T cell receptor (beta chain). The germline V and J ends were trimmed by 2 bases and 0 bases, with 8 bases remaining between them. The CDR3 sequence is 14 residues long. Germline V CDR1 and CDR2: MNHEY, SVGEGT. This sample was taken from a study of T-cell reconstitution after alpha-beta-depleted transplantation in children. Unique molecular identifiers were incorporated when the TCRbeta library was constructed. TCRdb analysed the PCR reads with MiXCR anew, one entry per CDR3 protein. The table records approximately 630,000 distinct CDR3 sequences, under 15% of them present only once.

The chain carries TRBV6-2 or TRBV6-3 and TRBJ2-7, with a tentative D call TRBD1 (6 bases). Sequenced material: PBMCs, taken before TCRalphabeta/CD19-depleted stem cell transplant. This clonotype was sampled from a girl aged 2 to 10 with congenital amegakaryocytic thrombocytopenia, due to receive a stem cell transplant. The CDR3 region is CASSYRDNSYEQYF. DNA for the CDR3: TGTGCCAGCAGTTACCGGGACAACTCCTACGAGCAGTACTTC.